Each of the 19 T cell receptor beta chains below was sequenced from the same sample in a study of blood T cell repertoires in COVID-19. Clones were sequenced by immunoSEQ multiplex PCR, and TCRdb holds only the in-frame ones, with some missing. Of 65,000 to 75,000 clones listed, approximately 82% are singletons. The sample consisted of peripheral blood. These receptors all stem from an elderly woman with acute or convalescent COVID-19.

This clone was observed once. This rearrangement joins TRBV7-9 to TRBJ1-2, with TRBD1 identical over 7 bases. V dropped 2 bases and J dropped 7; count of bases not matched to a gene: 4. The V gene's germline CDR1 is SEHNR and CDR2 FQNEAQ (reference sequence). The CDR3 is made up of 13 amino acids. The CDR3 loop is CASSLRQGSGYTF. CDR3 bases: TGTGCCAGCAGCTTAAGACAGGGCAGTGGCTACACCTTC.

DNA for the CDR3: TGCGCCAGCAGCAGGAGAACTGCTGGTTCACCCCTCCACTTT. This encodes CASSRRTAGSPLHF. This chain links TRBV5-1 with TRBJ1-6; no clear D. The CDR3 contains 14 residues. The germline V gene encodes CDR1 SGHRS and CDR2 YFSETQ. V dropped 4 bases and J dropped 9 bases, with 14 bases sitting between them.

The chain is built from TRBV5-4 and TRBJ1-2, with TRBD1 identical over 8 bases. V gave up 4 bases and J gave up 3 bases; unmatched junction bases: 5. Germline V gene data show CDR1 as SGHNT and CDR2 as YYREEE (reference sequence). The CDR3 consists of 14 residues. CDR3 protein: CASSPDRVHYGYTF. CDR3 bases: TGTGCCAGCAGCCCGGACAGGGTTCACTATGGCTACACCTTC.

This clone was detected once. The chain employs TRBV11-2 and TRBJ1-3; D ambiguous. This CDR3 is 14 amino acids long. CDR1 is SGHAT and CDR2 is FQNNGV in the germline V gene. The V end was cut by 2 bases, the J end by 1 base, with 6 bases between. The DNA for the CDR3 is TGTGCCAGCAGCTTAATGAGTTCTGGAAACACCATATATTTT. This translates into CASSLMSSGNTIYF. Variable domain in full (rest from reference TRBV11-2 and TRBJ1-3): EAGVAQSPRYKIIEKRQSVAFWCNPISGHATLYWYQQILGQGPKLLIQFQNNGVVDDSQLPKDRFSAERLKGVDSTLKIQPAKLEDSAVYLCASSLMSSGNTIYFGEGSWLTVV.

The CDR3 sequence is CASSQRGAKNIQYF. CDR3 nucleotides: TGTGCCAGCAGCCAAAGGGGAGCCAAAAACATTCAGTACTTC. This chain joins TRBV3-1 (or the pseudogene TRBV3-2) and TRBJ2-4, with D perhaps matching TRBD1 (5 bases). Germline-derived CDR1 and CDR2 are LGHDT and YNNKEL (reference sequence). The CDR3 runs 14 residues. V lost 2 bases, J lost 0 bases, and 5 bases lay in between.

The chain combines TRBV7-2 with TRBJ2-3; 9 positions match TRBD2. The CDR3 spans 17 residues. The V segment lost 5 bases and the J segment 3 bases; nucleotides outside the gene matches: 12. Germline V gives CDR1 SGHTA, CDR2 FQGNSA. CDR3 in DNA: TGTGCCAGCAGCGAAAAATTAGCGGGGGAATCAACAGATACGCAGTATTTT. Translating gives CASSEKLAGESTDTQYF.

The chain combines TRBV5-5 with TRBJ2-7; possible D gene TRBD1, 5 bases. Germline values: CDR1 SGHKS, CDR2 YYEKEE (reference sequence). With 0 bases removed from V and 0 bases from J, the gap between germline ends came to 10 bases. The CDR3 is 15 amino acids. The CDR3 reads CASSLGQIYSYEQYF. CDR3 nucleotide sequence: TGTGCCAGCAGCTTGGGACAGATCTACTCCTACGAGCAGTACTTC.

The CDR3 sequence is CASSFLQGAGETQYF. The DNA for the CDR3 is TGTGCCAGCAGCTTCCTCCAGGGGGCCGGTGAGACCCAGTACTTC. This chain joins TRBV7-9 and TRBJ2-5, with 8 positions matching TRBD1. Trimming removed 3 bases from V and 5 bases from J; junction bases left unmatched: 8. Germline CDR1 and CDR2: SEHNR and FQNEAQ (reference sequence). The CDR3 covers 15 residues.

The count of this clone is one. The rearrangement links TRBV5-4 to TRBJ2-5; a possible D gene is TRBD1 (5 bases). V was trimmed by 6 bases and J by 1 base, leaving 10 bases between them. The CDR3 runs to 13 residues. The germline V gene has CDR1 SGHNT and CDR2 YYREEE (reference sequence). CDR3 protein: CASNSRAQETQYF. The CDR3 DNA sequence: TGTGCCAGCAACTCCAGGGCCCAAGAGACCCAGTACTTC.

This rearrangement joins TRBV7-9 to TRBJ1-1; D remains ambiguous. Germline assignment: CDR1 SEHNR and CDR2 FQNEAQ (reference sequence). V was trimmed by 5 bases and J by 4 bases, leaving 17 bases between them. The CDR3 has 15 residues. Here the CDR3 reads CASSPPGLMGTEAFF. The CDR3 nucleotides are TGTGCCAGCAGCCCCCCCGGGTTGATGGGCACTGAAGCTTTCTTT.

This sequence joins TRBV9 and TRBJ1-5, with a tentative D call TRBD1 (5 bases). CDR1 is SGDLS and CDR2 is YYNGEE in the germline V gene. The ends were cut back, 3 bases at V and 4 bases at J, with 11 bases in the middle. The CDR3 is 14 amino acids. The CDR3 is CASSARGGNQPQHF. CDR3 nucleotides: TGTGCCAGCAGCGCCCGGGGGGGGAATCAGCCCCAGCATTTT.

The CDR3 sequence: CASGGGALVVEQYF. CDR3 nucleotide sequence: TGTGCCAGCGGCGGGGGGGCCCTCGTCGTAGAGCAGTACTTC. This chain links TRBV3-1 (or the pseudogene TRBV3-2) with TRBJ2-7, with 9 nucleotides matching TRBD2. V was clipped by 8 bases and J by 7 bases; unmatched bases: 12. The germline V gene has CDR1 LGHDT and CDR2 YNNKEL (reference sequence). This CDR3 has 14 amino acids.

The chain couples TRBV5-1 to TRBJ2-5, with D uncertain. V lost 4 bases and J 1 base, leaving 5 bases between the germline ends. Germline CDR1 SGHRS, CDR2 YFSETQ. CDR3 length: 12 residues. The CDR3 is CASSPGQETQYF. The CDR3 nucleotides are TGCGCCAGCAGCCCAGGCCAAGAGACCCAGTACTTC.

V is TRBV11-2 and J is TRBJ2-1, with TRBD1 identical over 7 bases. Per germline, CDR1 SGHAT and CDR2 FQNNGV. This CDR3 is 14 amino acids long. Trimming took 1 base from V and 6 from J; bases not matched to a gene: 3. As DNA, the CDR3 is TGTGCCAGCAGCTTAGGGGACAGACTCAATGAGCAGTTCTTC. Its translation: CASSLGDRLNEQFF. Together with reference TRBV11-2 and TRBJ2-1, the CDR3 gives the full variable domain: EAGVAQSPRYKIIEKRQSVAFWCNPISGHATLYWYQQILGQGPKLLIQFQNNGVVDDSQLPKDRFSAERLKGVDSTLKIQPAKLEDSAVYLCASSLGDRLNEQFFGPGTRLTVL.

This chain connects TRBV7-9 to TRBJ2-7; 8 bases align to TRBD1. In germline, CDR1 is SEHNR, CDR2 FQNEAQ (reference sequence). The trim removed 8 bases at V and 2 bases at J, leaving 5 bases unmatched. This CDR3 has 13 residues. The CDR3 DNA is TGTGCCAGCGGGCGACAGGGGACCTACGAGCAGTACTTC. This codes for CASGRQGTYEQYF.

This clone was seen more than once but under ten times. This CDR3 reads CASSEWGLADREQFF. The CDR3 DNA reads TGTGCCAGCAGTGAATGGGGACTAGCTGACCGTGAGCAGTTCTTC. The V and J genes are TRBV6-1 and TRBJ2-1, with TRBD2 identical over 9 bases. J lost 9 bases, V lost 2 bases, and 8 bases had no gene match. Germline V lookup: CDR1 MNHNS, CDR2 SASEGT. The CDR3 consists of 15 residues.

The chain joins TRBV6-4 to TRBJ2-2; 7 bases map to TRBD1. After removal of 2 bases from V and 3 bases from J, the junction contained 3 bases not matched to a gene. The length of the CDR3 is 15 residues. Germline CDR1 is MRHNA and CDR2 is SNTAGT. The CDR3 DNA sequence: TGTGCCAGCAGTGACCCGGGACAGCACACCGGGGAGCTGTTTTTT. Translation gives CASSDPGQHTGELFF.

The CDR3 spells CASSSTRTNEKLFF. In nucleotides, the CDR3 is TGTGCCAGCAGTTCGACTCGTACTAATGAAAAACTGTTTTTT. The chain employs TRBV6-2 or TRBV6-3 and TRBJ1-4; D not resolved. CDR3 length: 14 amino acids. CDR1 is MNHEY, CDR2 SVGEGT, per germline. The V and J ends lost 4 bases and 2 bases respectively, with 8 bases between them.

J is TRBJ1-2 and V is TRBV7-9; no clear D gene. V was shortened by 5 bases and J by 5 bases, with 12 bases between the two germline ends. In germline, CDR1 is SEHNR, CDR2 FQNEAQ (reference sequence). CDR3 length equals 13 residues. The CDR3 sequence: CASSPGVGYGYTF. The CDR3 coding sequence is TGTGCCAGCAGCCCCGGGGTGGGGTATGGCTACACCTTC.